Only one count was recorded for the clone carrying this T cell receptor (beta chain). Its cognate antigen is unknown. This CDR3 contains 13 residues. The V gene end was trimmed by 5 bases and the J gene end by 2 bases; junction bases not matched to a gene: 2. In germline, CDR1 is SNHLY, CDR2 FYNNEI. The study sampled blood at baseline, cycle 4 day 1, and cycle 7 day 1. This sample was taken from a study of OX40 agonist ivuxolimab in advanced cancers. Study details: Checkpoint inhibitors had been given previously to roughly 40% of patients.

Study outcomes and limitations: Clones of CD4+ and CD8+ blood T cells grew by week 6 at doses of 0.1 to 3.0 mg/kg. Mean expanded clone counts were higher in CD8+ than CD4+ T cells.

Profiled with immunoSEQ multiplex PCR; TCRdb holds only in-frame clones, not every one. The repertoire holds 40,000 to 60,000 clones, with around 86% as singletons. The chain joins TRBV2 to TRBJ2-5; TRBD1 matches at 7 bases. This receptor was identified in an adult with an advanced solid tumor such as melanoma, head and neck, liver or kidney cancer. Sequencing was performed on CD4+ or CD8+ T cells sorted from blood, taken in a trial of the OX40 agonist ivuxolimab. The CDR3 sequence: CASSPGQQETQYF. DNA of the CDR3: TGTGCCAGCAGTCCGGGACAGCAAGAGACCCAGTACTTC.